A few counts support the clone carrying this TCR beta chain. Its antigen is as yet unknown. These data originate in a study of T cells in Graves' hyperthyroidism and ophthalmopathy. Germline V gene lookup returns CDR1 SGHTA and CDR2 FQGNSA. The V end was cut by 5 bases, the J end by 12 bases, with 23 bases between. The CDR3 consists of 15 residues. The investigators amplified TCR beta CDR3 regions from RNA transcripts. TCR CDR3 underwent first-round RT-PCR with the HTBI primer set. TCRdb re-analysed the multiplex PCR reads in MiXCR, keeping a single row per CDR3 protein. Found here are some 200,000 distinct CDR3 sequences, roughly 17% of them singletons; the top ten hold about 50%. Findings and limits, study-wide: The model's output predicted ophthalmopathy at a median of 6.5 months prior to onset.

The sequence was collected from a woman between 50 and 59 years old with Graves' hyperthyroidism. The sequenced material came from blood. V gene TRBV7-2 combines with J gene TRBJ2-1; D call uncertain. The CDR3 DNA reads as TGTGCCAGCAGCCCGCAGGACCGTCTCCTAGGTGCGCAGTTCTTC. Residues: CASSPQDRLLGAQFF.